Detailed here is one T cell receptor (beta chain). The data are from a study of T cell changes during pregnancy in multiple sclerosis. The data were produced by immunoSEQ multiplex PCR, yet TCRdb's version contains in-frame clones alone and is incomplete. This sample has under 85,000 clones, with around 94% found just once. The CDR3 is 13 amino acids. From germline, CDR1 is MGHDK and CDR2 SYGVNS. The V gene lost 4 bases and the J gene lost 4 bases, with 10 bases spanning the gap. The clonotype originates from a female donor with multiple sclerosis, enrolled in a pregnancy study. The chain couples TRBV25-1 to TRBJ2-5; a weak D match, TRBD1 (6 bases). Sequenced here: CD4+ T cells from peripheral blood mononuclear cells, sampled before pregnancy. The CDR3 bases are TGTGCCAGCAGTGGGCAGGGGCTAGAGACCCAGTACTTC. Encoded protein: CASSGQGLETQYF.